This T cell receptor (beta chain) emerged from a study of blood T cell repertoires in COVID-19 (dated by TCRdb to 2019 to 2021). Study-level background: Collaborator samples came from the United States, Italy and Spain and covered acute and convalescent phases of COVID-19. The prospective study material was composed of cDNA or gDNA derived from T cells, B-cell-depleted T cells, or PBMCs. The dataset comprised deeply sampled blood TCRbeta repertoires from subjects exposed to, actively infected with, or recovered from COVID-19. The repertoires were made available in a free public database intended to serve as a resource for research on the immune response to SARS-CoV-2. The samples were drawn from the first 160 participants of the ongoing ImmuneRACE study and from 1,254 subjects provided by 6 global collaborators. Nearly every sample came with metadata listing a de-identified subject ID, COVID-19 status, age in years and sex. Where HLA class I and class II types were available, the types were taken from metadata supplied by the sample provider, not from assay-based typing. Study-wide conclusions, independent of this receptor: The quantity of clinical and demographic metadata differed by source and by participant and was supplied without curation.

V loses 4 bases, J loses 8 bases, and the germline ends lie 23 bases apart. The CDR3 starts with the cysteine, ends with the phenylalanine, and has 16 residues. Only the CDR3 DNA stays, 48 bases, in frame from base 1. CDR1 MGHRA and CDR2 YSYEKL were looked up in the germline V gene. Collaborating institutions collected whole blood in K2EDTA tubes following their own protocols. Collaborator samples were shipped for TCRbeta analysis as frozen whole blood, isolated PBMCs, or DNA extracted from either sample type. A word on this clone: Its recognized antigen is unknown. There are no base qualities to consult, and no much larger clone falls within one base.

TCRbeta CDR3 regions were amplified from genomic DNA using the immunoSEQ Assay, a bias-controlled multiplex PCR. On the authors' methods: The number of nucleated cells in each sample was estimated from the amplification of reference gene primers within the assay. To quantify the absolute abundance of each unique TCRbeta CDR3 rearrangement, sequence reads were collapsed and filtered. Productive Simpson clonality was computed per sample as the square root of Simpson's diversity index over productive rearrangements. Imported from immuneACCESS, the table was reduced by TCRdb to in-frame sequences with V and J called. These copies leave out some clones; in studies compared against another copy, an unresolved V gene accounts for under half, and the cause of the remainder is not known. The V and J calls and clone size come from that table; D and trimming were worked out from the DNA. For this sample the table gives approximately 140,000 clones, of which roughly four fifths were detected only once. 6.5% to 8.5% of the sample rests with the top ten.

This clonotype was obtained from a human donor with acute or convalescent COVID-19. The donor label of this sample is uncertain. Material: peripheral blood. In this chain, TRBV4-1 is recombined with TRBJ1-2; no D gene call is confident. Read as DNA, the sequence is TGCGCCAGCAGCCGGACCGGGGATTCCATCACATCAGGCTACACCTTC. This encodes CASSRTGDSITSGYTF.